The 8 T cell receptor beta chains reported below all come from one sample, sequenced in a study of T cell responses to AZD1222 COVID-19 vaccine. Clones were sequenced by immunoSEQ multiplex PCR, and TCRdb holds only the in-frame ones, with some missing. The data hold 80,000 to 90,000 clones, with more than 70% observed a single time. The sample in question was peripheral blood, obtained on day 0 of AZD1222 vaccination. The receptors shown here come from an adult in good health.

This chain joins TRBV5-4 and TRBJ2-3; D is perhaps TRBD2 (6 bases). Germline V gene sequence: CDR1 SGHNT, CDR2 YYREEE (reference sequence). V dropped 3 bases and J dropped 2 bases, with 10 bases sitting between them. The CDR3 sequence is 14 residues long. CDR3 in amino acids: CASSSGVYTDTQYF. The CDR3 nucleotides are TGTGCCAGCAGCTCGGGGGTTTACACAGATACGCAGTATTTT.

This clone was observed once. The rearrangement joins TRBV19 to TRBJ1-1; the D is unclear. The CDR3 length is 14 residues. V lost 9 bases, J lost 0 bases, and 14 bases lay in between. CDR1 and CDR2 (germline): LNHDA, SQIVND (reference sequence). The CDR3 sequence: CASIRWEMNTEAFF. CDR3 DNA sequence: TGTGCCAGCATAAGATGGGAGATGAACACTGAAGCTTTCTTT.

The V and J genes are TRBV3-1 (or the pseudogene TRBV3-2) and TRBJ2-2, with no clear D. The CDR3 is made up of 14 amino acids. Trimming stripped 4 bases from V and 2 bases from J, with 8 bases between. The V gene's germline CDR1 is LGHDT and CDR2 YNNKEL (reference sequence). CDR3 residues: CASSRYANTGELFF. The CDR3 DNA is TGTGCCAGCAGCCGATATGCAAACACCGGGGAGCTGTTTTTT.

CDR3 sequence reads: CASSTGGGGQPQHF. CDR3 nucleotide sequence: TGTGCCAGCAGCACCGGGGGAGGAGGTCAGCCCCAGCATTTT. The chain recombines TRBV28 with TRBJ1-5; D may be TRBD1 (5 bases). The germline V gene has CDR1 MDHEN and CDR2 SYDVKM. CDR3 size: 14 residues. The germline V and J ends were trimmed by 6 bases and 6 bases, with 15 bases remaining between them. Supplemented by reference TRBV28 and TRBJ1-5, the full variable domain reads DVKVTQSSRYLVKRTGEKVFLECVQDMDHENMFWYRQDPGLGLRLIYFSYDVKMKEKGDIPEGYSVSREKKERFSLILESASTNQTSMYLCASSTGGGGQPQHFGDGTRLSIL.

The genes are TRBV5-6 and TRBJ1-5; D call uncertain. This CDR3 comprises 16 residues. The V gene lost 4 bases and the J gene lost 0 bases, with 14 bases spanning the gap. Germline V gene sequence: CDR1 SGHDT, CDR2 YYEEEE. The CDR3 sequence is CASSRGGQISNQPQHF. The CDR3 DNA sequence: TGTGCCAGCAGCCGGGGAGGGCAGATTAGCAATCAGCCCCAGCATTTT.

The chain combines TRBV5-1 with TRBJ2-2, with 9 bases fitting TRBD2. This CDR3 has 16 amino acids. Trimming cost V 4 bases and J 0 bases; bases outside gene matches: 4. CDR1 and CDR2 from the germline V gene are SGHRS and YFSETQ. The CDR3 here is CASSLIAGANTGELFF. For the CDR3, the DNA is TGCGCCAGCAGCCTTATAGCGGGGGCGAACACCGGGGAGCTGTTTTTT. Full variable domain (rest looked up from reference TRBV5-1 and TRBJ2-2): KAGVTQTPRYLIKTRGQQVTLSCSPISGHRSVSWYQQTPGQGLQFLFEYFSETQRNKGNFPGRFSGRQFSNSRSEMNVSTLELGDSALYLCASSLIAGANTGELFFGEGSRLTVL.

This chain joins TRBV11-2 and TRBJ2-4, with 11 bases that match TRBD1. The CDR3 consists of 15 residues. Germline lookup yields CDR1 SGHAT and CDR2 FQNNGV. Trimming removed 5 bases from V and 4 bases from J; junction bases left unmatched: 4. CDR3 sequence (DNA): TGTGCCAGCAGCGCACGGGACAGGGGGAAAAACATTCAGTACTTC. Translating it yields CASSARDRGKNIQYF.

Only one count was recorded for this clone. The identical CDR3 is also encoded by other nucleotide sequences in the sample. This chain joins TRBV6-1 and TRBJ2-7; the D call may be TRBD1 or TRBD2 (5 bases each). Trimming removed 3 bases from V and 1 base from J, with 7 bases in between. Germline CDR1 reads MNHNS; CDR2 reads SASEGT. CDR3 length: 13 amino acids. This CDR3 reads CASSEGRSYEQYF. The CDR3 coding sequence is TGTGCCAGCAGTGAGGGACGGTCCTACGAGCAGTACTTC.